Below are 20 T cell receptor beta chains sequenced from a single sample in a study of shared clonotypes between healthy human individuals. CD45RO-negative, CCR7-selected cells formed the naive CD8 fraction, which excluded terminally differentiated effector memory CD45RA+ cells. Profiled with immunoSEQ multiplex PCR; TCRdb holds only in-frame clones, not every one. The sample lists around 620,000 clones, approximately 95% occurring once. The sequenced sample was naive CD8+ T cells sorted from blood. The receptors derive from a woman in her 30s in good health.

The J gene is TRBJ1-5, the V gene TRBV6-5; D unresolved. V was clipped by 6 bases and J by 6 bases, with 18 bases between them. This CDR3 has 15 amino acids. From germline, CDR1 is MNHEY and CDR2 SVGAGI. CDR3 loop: CASSLGPLGGQPQHF. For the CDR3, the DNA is TGTGCCAGCAGCTTGGGCCCCCTTGGAGGTCAGCCCCAGCATTTT.

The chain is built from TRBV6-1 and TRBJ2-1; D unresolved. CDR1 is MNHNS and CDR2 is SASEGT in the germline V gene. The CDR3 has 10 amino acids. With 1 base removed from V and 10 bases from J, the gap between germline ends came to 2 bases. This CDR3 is CASSEGEQFF. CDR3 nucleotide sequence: TGTGCCAGCAGTGAAGGAGAGCAGTTCTTC.

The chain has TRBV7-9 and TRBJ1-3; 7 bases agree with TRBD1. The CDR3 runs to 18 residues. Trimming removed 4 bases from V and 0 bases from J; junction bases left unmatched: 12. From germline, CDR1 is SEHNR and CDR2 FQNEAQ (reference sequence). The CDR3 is CASSSEQGQVFSGNTIYF. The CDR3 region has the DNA TGTGCCAGCAGCTCCGAGCAAGGACAGGTGTTCTCTGGAAACACCATATATTTT.

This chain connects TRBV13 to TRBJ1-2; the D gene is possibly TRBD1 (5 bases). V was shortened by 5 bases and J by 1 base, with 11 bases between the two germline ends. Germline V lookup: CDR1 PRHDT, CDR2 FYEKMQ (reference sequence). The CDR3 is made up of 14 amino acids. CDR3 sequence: CASSAYGGNYGYTF. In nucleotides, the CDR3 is TGTGCCAGCAGCGCCTATGGGGGTAACTATGGCTACACCTTC.

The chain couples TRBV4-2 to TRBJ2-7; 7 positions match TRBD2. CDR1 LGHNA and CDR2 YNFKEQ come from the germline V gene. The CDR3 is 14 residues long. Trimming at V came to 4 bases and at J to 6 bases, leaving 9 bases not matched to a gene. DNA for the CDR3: TGTGCCAGCAGCCCGGCGGGAGCAACCCGCGAGCAGTACTTC. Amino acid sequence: CASSPAGATREQYF.

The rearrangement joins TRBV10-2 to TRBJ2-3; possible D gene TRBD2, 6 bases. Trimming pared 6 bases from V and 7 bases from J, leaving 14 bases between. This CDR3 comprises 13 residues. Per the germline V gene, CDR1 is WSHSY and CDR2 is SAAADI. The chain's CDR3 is CASRTGEIHTQYF. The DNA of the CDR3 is TGCGCCAGCAGGACGGGGGAAATACATACGCAGTATTTT.

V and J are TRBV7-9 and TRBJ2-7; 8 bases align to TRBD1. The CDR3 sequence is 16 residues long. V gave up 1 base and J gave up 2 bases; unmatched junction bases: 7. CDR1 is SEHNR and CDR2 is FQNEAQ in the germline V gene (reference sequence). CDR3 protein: CASSLEDRGYTYEQYF. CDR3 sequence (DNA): TGTGCCAGCAGCTTAGAAGACAGGGGATACACCTACGAGCAGTACTTC.

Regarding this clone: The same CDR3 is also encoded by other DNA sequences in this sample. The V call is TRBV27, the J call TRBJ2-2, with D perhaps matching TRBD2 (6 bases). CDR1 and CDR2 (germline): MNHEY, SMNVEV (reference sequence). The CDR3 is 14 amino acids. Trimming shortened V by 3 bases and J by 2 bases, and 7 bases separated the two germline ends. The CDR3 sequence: CASSLGLNTGELFF. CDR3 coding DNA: TGTGCCAGCAGTTTGGGACTTAACACCGGGGAGCTGTTTTTT.

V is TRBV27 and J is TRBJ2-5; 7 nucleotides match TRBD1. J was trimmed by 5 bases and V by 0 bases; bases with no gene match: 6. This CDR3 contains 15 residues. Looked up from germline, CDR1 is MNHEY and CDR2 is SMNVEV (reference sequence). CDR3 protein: CASSLSGGRLETQYF. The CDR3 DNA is TGTGCCAGCAGTTTATCAGGGGGCCGGCTGGAGACCCAGTACTTC.

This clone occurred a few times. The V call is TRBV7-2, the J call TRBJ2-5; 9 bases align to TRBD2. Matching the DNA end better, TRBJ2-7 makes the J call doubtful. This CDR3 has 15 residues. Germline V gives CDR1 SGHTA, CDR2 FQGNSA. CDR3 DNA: TGTGCCAGCAGCATTAATAGCGGGGGAGCCTACGAGCAGTACTTC. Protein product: CASSINSGGAYEQYF.

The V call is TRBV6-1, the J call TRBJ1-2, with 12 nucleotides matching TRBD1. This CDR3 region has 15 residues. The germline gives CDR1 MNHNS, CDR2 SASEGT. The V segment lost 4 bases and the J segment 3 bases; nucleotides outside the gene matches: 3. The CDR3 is CASSVGTGGDYGYTF. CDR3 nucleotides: TGTGCCAGCAGTGTCGGGACAGGGGGCGACTATGGCTACACCTTC.

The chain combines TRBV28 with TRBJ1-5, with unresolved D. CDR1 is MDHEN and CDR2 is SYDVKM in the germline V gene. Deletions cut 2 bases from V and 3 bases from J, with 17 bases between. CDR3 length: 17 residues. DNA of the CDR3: TGTGCCAGCAGTTTAGATACAACCCGGAGTCCCAATCAGCCCCAGCATTTT. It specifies CASSLDTTRSPNQPQHF.

CDR3 nucleotide sequence: TGTGCCAGCAGCTTATTATCTGGAAACACCATATATTTT. This codes for CASSLLSGNTIYF. The chain links TRBV13 to TRBJ1-3; D is uncertain. V was cut by 2 bases and J by 1 base, with 3 bases left in between. The CDR3 sequence is 13 residues long. Germline CDR1 and CDR2: PRHDT and FYEKMQ (reference sequence).

The CDR3 sequence is CASSLGPGNKYNEQFF. The CDR3, as DNA: TGTGCCAGCAGCTTAGGCCCAGGGAATAAGTACAATGAGCAGTTCTTC. The chain combines TRBV13 with TRBJ2-1, with TRBD1 as a possible D gene (5 bases). CDR3 size: 16 residues. Between the trimmed V and J ends, which lost 0 bases and 4 bases, there was a span of 13 bases. CDR1 is PRHDT and CDR2 is FYEKMQ in the germline V gene (reference sequence). Drawing the rest from reference TRBV13 and TRBJ2-1, the complete variable domain is AAGVIQSPRHLIKEKRETATLKCYPIPRHDTVYWYQQGPGQDPQFLISFYEKMQSDKGSIPDRFSAQQFSDYHSELNMSSLELGDSALYFCASSLGPGNKYNEQFFGPGTRLTVL.

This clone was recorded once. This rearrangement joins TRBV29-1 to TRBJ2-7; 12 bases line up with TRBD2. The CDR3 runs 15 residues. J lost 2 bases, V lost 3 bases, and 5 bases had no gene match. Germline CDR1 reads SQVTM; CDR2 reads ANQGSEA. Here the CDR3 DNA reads TGCAGCGTTGACGAACTAGCGGGAGGCACCTACGAGCAGTACTTC. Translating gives CSVDELAGGTYEQYF.

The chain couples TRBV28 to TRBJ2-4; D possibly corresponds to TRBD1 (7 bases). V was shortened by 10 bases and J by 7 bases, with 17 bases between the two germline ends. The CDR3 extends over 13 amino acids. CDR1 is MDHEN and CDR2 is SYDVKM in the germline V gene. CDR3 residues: CATPTQGRNIQYF. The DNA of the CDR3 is TGTGCCACCCCGACACAGGGGAGGAACATTCAGTACTTC.

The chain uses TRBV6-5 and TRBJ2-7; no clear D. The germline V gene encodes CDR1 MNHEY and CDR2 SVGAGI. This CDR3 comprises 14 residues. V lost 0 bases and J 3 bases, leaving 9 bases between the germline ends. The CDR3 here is CASSYSIQFYEQYF. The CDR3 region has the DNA TGTGCCAGCAGTTACTCGATACAGTTCTACGAGCAGTACTTC.

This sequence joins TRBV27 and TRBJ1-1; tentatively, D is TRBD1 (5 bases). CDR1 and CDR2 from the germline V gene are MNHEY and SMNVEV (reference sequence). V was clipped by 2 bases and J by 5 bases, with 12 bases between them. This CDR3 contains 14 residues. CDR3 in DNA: TGTGCCAGCAGTTTACGGGGACCGGGGACTGAAGCTTTCTTT. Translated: CASSLRGPGTEAFF.

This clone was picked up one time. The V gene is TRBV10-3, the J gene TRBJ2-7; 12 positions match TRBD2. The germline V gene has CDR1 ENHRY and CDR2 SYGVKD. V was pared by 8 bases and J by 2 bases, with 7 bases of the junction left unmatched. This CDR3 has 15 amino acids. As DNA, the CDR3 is TGTGCCATCCGTGCCCTAGCGGGAGGGCCCTACGAGCAGTACTTC. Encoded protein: CAIRALAGGPYEQYF.

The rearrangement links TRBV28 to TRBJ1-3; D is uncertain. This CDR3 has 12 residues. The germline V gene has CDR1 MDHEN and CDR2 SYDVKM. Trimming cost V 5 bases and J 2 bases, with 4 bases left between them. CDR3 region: CASSITGNTIYF. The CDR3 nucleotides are TGTGCCAGCAGTATCACTGGAAACACCATATATTTT. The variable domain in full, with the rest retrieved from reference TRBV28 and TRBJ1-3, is DVKVTQSSRYLVKRTGEKVFLECVQDMDHENMFWYRQDPGLGLRLIYFSYDVKMKEKGDIPEGYSVSREKKERFSLILESASTNQTSMYLCASSITGNTIYFGEGSWLTVV.